This TCR beta chain appears in the sequencing data of a study of sequential checkpoint blockade in melanoma. Study background: First-line arms were nivolumab then ipilimumab, or the reverse, randomized 1:1. Each arm's sequence ended with maintenance nivolumab.

Treatment meaning: randomized to nivolumab then ipilimumab (arm A) or the reverse (arm B). DNA-damaging chemotherapy had not been given to any patient beforehand. Sorted cells were live CD3+CD8+, lacking CD19 and CD56, from PBMCs. Assay used: immunoSEQ multiplex PCR; TCRdb lists only in-frame clones, some missing. The sample comprises 15,000 to 20,000 clones, around 74% of which are singletons, and almost 35% rests with the top ten. This clone has just one count. Per germline, CDR1 ENHRY and CDR2 SYGVKD. V was clipped by 2 bases and J by 0 bases, with 9 bases between them. There are 15 residues in the CDR3.

This chain connects TRBV10-3 to TRBJ2-3, with D possibly TRBD2 on 6 matching bases. This clonotype was sampled from a human donor with melanoma. The specimen comprised CD8+ T cells sorted from blood (inferred from file names), sampled from a patient given nivolumab and ipilimumab in sequence. The CDR3 nucleotides are TGTGCCATCAGTGAGGTAGCGGCTAGCACAGATACGCAGTATTTT. Translating it yields CAISEVAASTDTQYF.